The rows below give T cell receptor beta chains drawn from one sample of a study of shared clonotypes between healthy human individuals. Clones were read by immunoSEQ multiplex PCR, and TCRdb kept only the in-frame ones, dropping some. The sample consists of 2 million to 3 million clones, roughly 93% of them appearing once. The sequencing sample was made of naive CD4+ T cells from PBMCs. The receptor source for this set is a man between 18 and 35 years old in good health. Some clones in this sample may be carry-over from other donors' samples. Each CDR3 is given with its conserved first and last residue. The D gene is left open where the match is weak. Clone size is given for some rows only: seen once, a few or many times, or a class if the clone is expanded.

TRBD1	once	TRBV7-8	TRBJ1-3	CASSPRDSGNTIYF	TGTGCCAGCAGCCCCCGGGACAGCGGAAACACCATATATTTT
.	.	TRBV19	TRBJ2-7	CASSLTGIAAYEQYF	TGTGCCAGTAGTCTCACAGGGATAGCCGCCTACGAGCAGTACTTC
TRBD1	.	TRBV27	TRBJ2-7	CASSSDRGRSYEQYF	TGTGCCAGCAGCTCTGACAGGGGGCGTTCCTACGAGCAGTACTTC
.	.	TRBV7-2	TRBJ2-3	CASSFGSGVSTDTQYF	TGTGCCAGCAGCTTCGGTAGCGGAGTTAGCACAGATACGCAGTATTTT
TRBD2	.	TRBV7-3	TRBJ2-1	CASSLRAGDSYNEQFF	TGTGCCAGCAGCTTAAGGGCGGGGGACTCCTACAATGAGCAGTTCTTC
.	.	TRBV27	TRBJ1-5	CASSSVGLNQPQHF	TGTGCCAGCAGCTCGGTCGGGCTCAATCAGCCCCAGCATTTT
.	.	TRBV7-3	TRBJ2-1	CASSLRPGFYNEQFF	TGTGCCAGCAGCTTACGACCGGGATTCTACAATGAGCAGTTCTTC
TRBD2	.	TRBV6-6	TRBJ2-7	CASSYGLAGSYEQYF	TGTGCCAGCAGTTACGGGCTAGCGGGTTCTTACGAGCAGTACTTC
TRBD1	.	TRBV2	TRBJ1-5	CASGRGQGGQPQHF	TGTGCCAGCGGACGTGGACAGGGAGGTCAGCCCCAGCATTTT
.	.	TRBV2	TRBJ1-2	CASSEGQTLYGYTF	TGTGCCAGCAGTGAGGGGCAGACCCTCTATGGCTACACCTTC
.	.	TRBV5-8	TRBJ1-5	CASSSISNQPQHF	TGTGCCAGCAGCTCGATTAGCAATCAGCCCCAGCATTTT
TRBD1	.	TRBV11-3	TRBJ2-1	CASSLRGRNEQFF	TGTGCCAGCAGCTTAAGGGGGCGCAATGAGCAGTTCTTC
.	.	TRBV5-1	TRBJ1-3	CASSLVGLSGNTIYF	TGCGCCAGCAGCTTGGTGGGGTTATCTGGAAACACCATATATTTT
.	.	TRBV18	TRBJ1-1	CASSPLVGSTEAFF	TGTGCCAGCTCACCCCTTGTCGGCTCCACTGAAGCTTTCTTT
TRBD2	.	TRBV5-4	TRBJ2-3	CASSPRTSGSDTQYF	TGTGCCAGCAGCCCCCGGACTAGCGGTTCAGATACGCAGTATTTT
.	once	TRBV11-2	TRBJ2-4	CASSLENRKNIQYF	TGTGCCAGCAGCTTAGAAAACCGCAAAAACATTCAGTACTTC